The 30 T cell receptor beta chains listed next were all sequenced from one sample in a study of CD4 T cells in relation to SARS-CoV-2 and coronaviruses. Unexposed donor CD4+ T cells date from about 2011-2018, before the COVID-19 pandemic. Isolation of CD4+ T cells took place after approximately 11 days in culture. These receptors' antigens are unknown. The repertoire was sequenced with immunoSEQ multiplex PCR; TCRdb's copy has only in-frame clones and lacks some. The sample lists under 20,000 clones; around three quarters were seen once. Sequencing was carried out using CD4+ T cells from PBMCs, cultured in vitro. Every receptor here comes from a human donor in good health.

The genes are TRBV12-3 or TRBV12-4 and TRBJ1-4, with D unclear. Trimming removed 3 bases from V and 8 bases from J, with 4 bases in between. The CDR3 extends over 11 amino acids. The CDR3 loop reads CASSLSEKLFF. DNA of the CDR3: TGTGCCAGCAGTTTGAGCGAAAAACTGTTTTTT.

This chain connects TRBV5-1 to TRBJ2-7; D perhaps matches TRBD2 (6 bases). The CDR3 spans 18 residues. Germline V lookup: CDR1 SGHRS, CDR2 YFSETQ. V was shortened by 4 bases and J by 0 bases, with 23 bases between the two germline ends. The CDR3 DNA sequence: TGCGCCAGCAGCGGGCGTTTGGGGCTATTAGCGGACTCCTACGAGCAGTACTTC. It translates to CASSGRLGLLADSYEQYF.

J is TRBJ2-1 and V is TRBV2; TRBD2 might be the D (6 bases). The ends were cut back, 8 bases at V and 10 bases at J, with 15 bases in the middle. This CDR3 region has 12 residues. Per germline, CDR1 SNHLY and CDR2 FYNNEI. The CDR3 region is CASCRERGEQFF. Here the CDR3 DNA reads TGTGCCAGCTGCCGGGAGAGGGGCGAGCAGTTCTTC. Full variable domain (missing parts from reference TRBV2 and TRBJ2-1): EPEVTQTPSHQVTQMGQEVILRCVPISNHLYFYWYRQILGQKVEFLVSFYNNEISEKSEIFDDQFSVERPDGSNFTLKIRSTKLEDSAMYFCASCRERGEQFFGPGTRLTVL.

CDR3 DNA: TGTGCCAGTGGCAGGGAGTACACTGAAGCTTTCTTT. This gives the protein CASGREYTEAFF. This rearrangement joins TRBV2 to TRBJ1-1, with a possible D match to TRBD1 (5 bases). Germline V gene data show CDR1 as SNHLY and CDR2 as FYNNEI. This CDR3 has 12 amino acids. Trimming pared 9 bases from V and 3 bases from J, leaving 11 bases between.

This clone was counted a single time. CDR3 coding DNA: TGTGCCAGTAGTAGACGACAGGGCTCCCTCTCTGGCTATGGCTACACCTTC. Translating it yields CASSRRQGSLSGYGYTF. This chain connects TRBV19 to TRBJ1-2; 7 nucleotides match TRBD1. Germline assignment: CDR1 LNHDA and CDR2 SQIVND (reference sequence). Trimming removed 4 bases from V and 4 bases from J; junction bases left unmatched: 15. The CDR3 loop spans 17 amino acids.

This chain uses TRBV5-1 with TRBJ2-7; D is undetermined. The CDR3 totals 14 residues. Trimming left V 0 bases short and J 5 bases short, with 12 bases between. Germline V CDR1 and CDR2: SGHRS, YFSETQ. In nucleotides, the CDR3 is TGCGCCAGCAGCTTGGCGGCAGTACCAGACGAGCAGTACTTC. It specifies CASSLAAVPDEQYF.

The V call is TRBV12-1, the J call TRBJ2-4; the listed D gene, TRBD2, was not tested against the DNA. TRBV12-1 is recorded as a pseudogene. The CDR3 spans 20 residues. The CDR3 spells CASTPARTSEFRLAKNIQYF. The CDR3 DNA is TGTGCCAGCACCCCTGCGAGGACTAGCGAATTTCGACTAGCCAAAAACATTCAGTACTTC.

This chain uses TRBV5-5 with TRBJ2-7; 10 nucleotides align to TRBD1. V lost 4 bases and J lost 2; bases outside the gene matches: 6. Germline V CDR1 and CDR2: SGHKS, YYEKEE (reference sequence). The CDR3 sequence is 15 residues long. In DNA, the CDR3 is TGTGCCAGCAGCAAAGCGGGACAGGGGACCTACGAGCAGTACTTC. This sequence encodes CASSKAGQGTYEQYF.

The count of this clone is one. V gene TRBV6-5 combines with J gene TRBJ1-2; D unresolved. With 5 bases removed from V and 1 base from J, the gap between germline ends came to 11 bases. Germline V CDR1 and CDR2: MNHEY, SVGAGI. CDR3 length: 14 residues. This CDR3 is CASSPDGRNYGYTF. The CDR3 DNA follows: TGTGCCAGCAGTCCGGACGGTCGTAACTATGGCTACACCTTC.

The CDR3 spells CASRLTSGRANEQFF. CDR3 DNA: TGTGCCAGCAGGCTAACTAGCGGGAGGGCCAATGAGCAGTTCTTC. The chain joins TRBV6-6 to TRBJ2-1; 13 bases map to TRBD2. The CDR3 totals 15 residues. Trimming removed 6 bases from V and 6 bases from J; junction bases left unmatched: 5. Germline CDR1 reads MNHNY; CDR2 reads SVGAGI (reference sequence).

The chain has TRBV18 and TRBJ2-7, with D perhaps being TRBD1 or TRBD2 (7 bases each). The CDR3 runs 17 residues. Germline V gives CDR1 KGHSH, CDR2 LQKENI. The germline V and J ends were trimmed by 3 bases and 2 bases, with 20 bases remaining between them. CDR3 sequence reads: CASSPQGGAASAYEQYF. As DNA, the CDR3 is TGTGCCAGCTCACCCCAGGGGGGGGCCGCCAGCGCCTACGAGCAGTACTTC.

The chain uses TRBV24-1 and TRBJ2-3, with D hard to call. This CDR3 is built from 13 residues. The V and J ends lost 0 bases and 2 bases respectively, with 2 bases between them. The V gene's germline CDR1 is KGHDR and CDR2 SFDVKD. CDR3 in amino acids: CATSDLPTDTQYF. The CDR3 DNA reads TGTGCCACCAGTGATTTGCCCACAGATACGCAGTATTTT.

V and J are TRBV2 and TRBJ2-7, with TRBD1 matching over 8 bases. The length of the CDR3 is 14 residues. Germline trimming cut 7 bases from V and 3 bases from J; bases unmatched to any gene: 8. From germline, CDR1 is SNHLY and CDR2 FYNNEI. The CDR3 bases are TGTGCCAGCAACCCCGGGACAGGTGACTACGAGCAGTACTTC. This codes for CASNPGTGDYEQYF.

V is TRBV7-3 and J is TRBJ2-3; 7 bases agree with TRBD1. Per the germline V gene, CDR1 is SGHTA and CDR2 is FQGTGA. The CDR3 runs to 16 residues. J gave up 0 bases and V 2 bases, and 5 bases lay outside the gene matches. Written as DNA, the CDR3 is TGTGCCAGCAGCTTACAAGGGGGCCTAAGCACAGATACGCAGTATTTT. It yields the protein CASSLQGGLSTDTQYF.

The gene calls are TRBV24-1 and TRBJ2-1; D possibly corresponds to TRBD1 (6 bases). Germline V gives CDR1 KGHDR, CDR2 SFDVKD. The CDR3 is 15 amino acids. With 5 bases removed from V and 6 bases from J, the gap between germline ends came to 16 bases. This chain's CDR3 is CATSGTGTRVNEQFF. CDR3 nucleotide sequence: TGTGCCACCAGTGGTACAGGGACCCGGGTCAATGAGCAGTTCTTC.

J is TRBJ1-5 and V is TRBV28; 7 bases align to TRBD1. In germline, CDR1 is MDHEN, CDR2 SYDVKM. The CDR3 extends over 18 amino acids. Germline trimming cut 0 bases from V and 4 bases from J; bases unmatched to any gene: 12. Written as DNA, the CDR3 is TGTGCCAGCAGTTTATGGGTGACAGGGTTTGTCGCAAATCAGCCCCAGCATTTT. Translating gives CASSLWVTGFVANQPQHF.

In this sample, this clone turned up once. The chain carries TRBV3-1 (or the pseudogene TRBV3-2) and TRBJ2-7; 9 nucleotides align to TRBD1. Germline CDR1 LGHDT, CDR2 YNNKEL (reference sequence). This CDR3 spans 14 amino acids. Unmatched junction bases numbered 7, after V lost 4 bases and J lost 6 bases. The CDR3 reads CASSLPDRGVEQYF. For the CDR3, the DNA is TGTGCCAGCAGCCTCCCCGACAGGGGGGTCGAGCAGTACTTC.

The chain combines TRBV1 with TRBJ2-3. TRBV1 is shown as a pseudogene. The CDR3 loop spans 18 amino acids. CDR3 DNA sequence: TGCACCAGCAGCCTCAATGGCTATCTTGGGTCTAGCACAGATACGCAGTATTTT. Amino acids: CTSSLNGYLGSSTDTQYF.

The gene calls are TRBV7-9 and TRBJ1-1; TRBD1 matches at 8 bases. The V and J ends lost 5 bases and 4 bases, in that order; junction bases with no gene match: 3. Germline CDR1 is SEHNR and CDR2 is FQNEAQ (reference sequence). This CDR3 region has 13 residues. DNA of the CDR3: TGTGCCAGCAGCCAGGGGGCTGGCACTGAAGCTTTCTTT. It specifies CASSQGAGTEAFF. Full variable domain (remainder filled in from reference TRBV7-9 and TRBJ1-1): DTGVSQNPRHKITKRGQNVTFRCDPISEHNRLYWYRQTLGQGPEFLTYFQNEAQLEKSRLLSDRFSAERPKGSFSTLEIQRTEQGDSAMYLCASSQGAGTEAFFGQGTRLTVV.

This clone was seen a few times. The chain employs TRBV10-3 and TRBJ1-1; no clear D. From germline, CDR1 is ENHRY and CDR2 SYGVKD. There are 16 residues in the CDR3. V lost 3 bases and J 0 bases, leaving 14 bases between the germline ends. CDR3 region: CAISDPMDELNTEAFF. The CDR3 DNA is TGTGCCATCAGTGATCCAATGGACGAACTGAACACTGAAGCTTTCTTT.

The rearrangement links TRBV25-1 to TRBJ2-4; D is uncertain. This CDR3 contains 16 residues. V was clipped by 1 base and J by 3 bases, with 13 bases between them. Germline values: CDR1 MGHDK, CDR2 SYGVNS. CDR3 nucleotides: TGTGCCAGCAGTGAATTCGACTGGGCTGGCAAAAACATTCAGTACTTC. Amino acid sequence: CASSEFDWAGKNIQYF.

V and J are TRBV6-4 and TRBJ2-3; 13 bases fit TRBD2. The CDR3 extends over 20 amino acids. V dropped 6 bases and J dropped 2; count of bases not matched to a gene: 17. The germline V gene encodes CDR1 MRHNA and CDR2 SNTAGT. The CDR3 protein is CASSARGLAGAKGVTDTQYF. Written as DNA, the CDR3 is TGTGCCAGCAGCGCTCGCGGACTAGCGGGAGCCAAGGGGGTCACAGATACGCAGTATTTT.

This CDR3 is CASSLGRQRELFF. Written as DNA, the CDR3 is TGTGCCAGCAGCTTAGGGAGACAGAGGGAGCTGTTTTTT. The J gene is TRBJ2-2, the V gene TRBV11-3; D may be TRBD1 (5 bases). CDR1 SGHNT and CDR2 YENEEA come from the germline V gene. This CDR3 contains 13 residues. Trimming left V 1 base short and J 9 bases short, with 9 bases between.

This clone was recorded a few times. The rearrangement uses TRBV9 and TRBJ1-1; D gene ambiguous. V was clipped by 1 base and J by 2 bases, with 6 bases between them. The CDR3 covers 13 residues. CDR1 and CDR2 (germline): SGDLS, YYNGEE. CDR3 DNA sequence: TGTGCCAGCAGCGTACTCAGTAACACTGAAGCTTTCTTT. Residues: CASSVLSNTEAFF.

The rearrangement joins TRBV29-1 to TRBJ2-6; D possibly matches TRBD1 or TRBD2 (6 bases each). This CDR3 has 16 residues. Trimming cost V 5 bases and J 0 bases, with 14 bases left between them. Germline CDR1 and CDR2: SQVTM and ANQGSEA. The chain's CDR3 is CSVPTGTSSGANVLTF. CDR3 nucleotide sequence: TGCAGCGTTCCAACAGGGACTTCCTCTGGGGCCAACGTCCTGACTTTC.

This chain joins TRBV19 and TRBJ2-1, with 9 bases lining up with TRBD2. CDR1 is LNHDA and CDR2 is SQIVND in the germline V gene (reference sequence). CDR3 length equals 15 residues. The CDR3 loop is CATSPLAGDYNEQFF. CDR3 coding DNA: TGTGCGACCTCACCTTTAGCGGGAGACTACAATGAGCAGTTCTTC.

This chain joins TRBV4-1 and TRBJ2-5; 9 bases align to TRBD2. The J segment lost 2 bases and the V segment lost 2 bases, leaving 6 bases of the junction unmatched. The V gene's germline CDR1 is MGHRA and CDR2 YSYEKL. CDR3 length equals 16 residues. This CDR3 reads CASSQTGLAVQETQYF. In nucleotides, the CDR3 is TGCGCCAGCAGCCAAACGGGACTAGCAGTACAAGAGACCCAGTACTTC.

The chain uses TRBV24-1 and TRBJ2-1, with TRBD2 as a possible D gene (6 bases). Trimming removed 3 bases at V and 3 bases at J, with 20 bases between. The CDR3 extends over 18 amino acids. CDR1 is KGHDR and CDR2 is SFDVKD in the germline V gene. This CDR3 is CATSDVVASEIHYNEQFF. DNA of the CDR3: TGTGCCACCAGTGATGTTGTGGCTAGCGAGATACACTACAATGAGCAGTTCTTC.

V and J are TRBV19 and TRBJ2-7; TRBD2 aligns across 16 bases. The V gene end was trimmed by 5 bases and the J gene end by 6 bases; junction bases not matched to a gene: 10. CDR1 is LNHDA and CDR2 is SQIVND in the germline V gene (reference sequence). The CDR3 totals 17 residues. CDR3 region: CASSLGLAGGPVAEQYF. The CDR3 bases are TGTGCCAGTAGTCTGGGACTAGCGGGAGGGCCAGTCGCCGAGCAGTACTTC. Using reference TRBV19 and TRBJ2-7 for the parts outside the CDR3, the full variable domain is DGGITQSPKYLFRKEGQNVTLSCEQNLNHDAMYWYRQDPGQGLRLIYYSQIVNDFQKGDIAEGYSVSREKKESFPLTVTSAQKNPTAFYLCASSLGLAGGPVAEQYFGPGTRLTVT.

This clone was detected only a few times. This rearrangement joins TRBV6-1 to TRBJ1-5; perhaps TRBD1 as D (5 bases). Trimming took off 3 bases at V and 7 bases at J, with 13 bases between the two ends. CDR1 and CDR2 from the germline V gene are MNHNS and SASEGT. This CDR3 is 14 amino acids long. CDR3 residues: CASSDDGAWQPQHF. Written as DNA, the CDR3 is TGTGCCAGCAGTGACGATGGGGCTTGGCAGCCCCAGCATTTT.